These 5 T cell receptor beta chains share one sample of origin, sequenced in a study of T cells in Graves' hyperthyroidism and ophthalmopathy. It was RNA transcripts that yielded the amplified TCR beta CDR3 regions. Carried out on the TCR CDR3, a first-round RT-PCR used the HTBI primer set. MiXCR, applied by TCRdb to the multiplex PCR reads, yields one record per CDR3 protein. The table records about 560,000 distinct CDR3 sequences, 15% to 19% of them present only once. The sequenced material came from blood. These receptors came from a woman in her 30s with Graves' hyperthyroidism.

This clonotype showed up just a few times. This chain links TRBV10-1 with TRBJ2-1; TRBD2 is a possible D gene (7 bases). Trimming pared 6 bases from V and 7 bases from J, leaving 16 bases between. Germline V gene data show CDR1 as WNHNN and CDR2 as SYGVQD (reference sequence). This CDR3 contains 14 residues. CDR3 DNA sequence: TGCGCCAGCAGCCGGGGGGCGCGGGAAAATGAGCAGTTCTTC. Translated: CASSRGARENEQFF.

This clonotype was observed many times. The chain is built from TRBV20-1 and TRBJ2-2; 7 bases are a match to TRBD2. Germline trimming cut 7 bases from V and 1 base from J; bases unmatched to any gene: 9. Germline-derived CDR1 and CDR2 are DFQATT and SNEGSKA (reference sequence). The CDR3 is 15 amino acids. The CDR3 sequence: CSVQAGSVNTGELFF. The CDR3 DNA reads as TGCAGTGTCCAAGCGGGATCCGTGAACACCGGGGAGCTGTTTTTT.

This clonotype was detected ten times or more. The CDR3 nucleotides read TGTGCCACCAGCAGAGATGTTGGCCTGGCGCGCGGGACAGGGTCTTCTCGGCAGTACTTC. The encoded protein is CATSRDVGLARGTGSSRQYF. The chain employs TRBV15 and TRBJ2-7; 9 bases agree with TRBD1. Unmatched junction bases numbered 24, after V lost 0 bases and J lost 9 bases. This CDR3 has 20 residues. Germline CDR1 reads LNHNV; CDR2 reads YYDKDF (reference sequence).

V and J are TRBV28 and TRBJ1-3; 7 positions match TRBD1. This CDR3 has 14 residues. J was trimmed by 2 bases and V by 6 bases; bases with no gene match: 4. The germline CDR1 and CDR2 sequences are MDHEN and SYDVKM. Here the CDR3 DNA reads TGTGCCAGCAGAAAAACAGGGGCTGGAAACACCATATATTTT. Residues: CASRKTGAGNTIYF.

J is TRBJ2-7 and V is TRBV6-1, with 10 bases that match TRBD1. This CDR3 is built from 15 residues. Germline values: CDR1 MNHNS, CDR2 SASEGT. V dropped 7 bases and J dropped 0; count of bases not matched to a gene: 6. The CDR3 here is CASKPGQGYSYEQYF. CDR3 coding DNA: TGTGCCAGCAAACCGGGACAGGGGTACTCCTACGAGCAGTACTTC.